The rows below give T cell receptor beta chains drawn from one sample of a study of T cell changes during pregnancy in multiple sclerosis. Method: immunoSEQ multiplex PCR; TCRdb's copy keeps in-frame clones and lacks some. The table has tens of thousands of clones, less than 90% seen once; the top ten hold approximately 3.4%. Sequenced material: peripheral blood, taken before pregnancy. The receptor source for this set is a female donor with multiple sclerosis, enrolled in a pregnancy study. CDR3s include the opening cysteine and the closing phenylalanine or tryptophan. Each record gives: CDR3 DNA, CDR3 protein, V gene, J gene, clone size, D gene. D genes are given only for firm matches. Size values are once, few and many counts, or a class for expanded clones, and some rows have none.

TGCAGCGGGGGACAGGGCGCCGAGCAGTACTTC	CSGGQGAEQYF	TRBV29-1	TRBJ2-7	-	TRBD1
TGCGCCAGCAGCTTGGTCGCAGGAAACACTGAAGCTTTCTTT	CASSLVAGNTEAFF	TRBV5-1	TRBJ1-1	-	-
TGTGCCAGCACGAAAGCACTGTCCGGGTTGACCTACGAGCAGTACTTC	CASTKALSGLTYEQYF	TRBV7-9	TRBJ2-7	-	-
TGTGCCAGCAGCTTAGTAGGCGACAGGGCTGAGCAGTTCTTC	CASSLVGDRAEQFF	TRBV7-2	TRBJ2-1	-	TRBD1
TGCGCCAGCAGCCAAGATGTAAAGCGCGCCTACAATGAGCAGTTCTTC	CASSQDVKRAYNEQFF	TRBV4-1	TRBJ2-1	-	-
TGTGCCAGCAGGGGACAGGGAACCTACGAGCAGTACTTC	CASRGQGTYEQYF	TRBV27	TRBJ2-7	-	TRBD1
TGCAGCGTTCAGGGACAGGAGAACACTGAAGCTTTCTTT	CSVQGQENTEAFF	TRBV29-1	TRBJ1-1	once	TRBD1
TGTGCCAGCAGCTTAAGCGACAGGGATGGCTACACCTTC	CASSLSDRDGYTF	TRBV7-3	TRBJ1-2	-	TRBD1
TGTGCCAGCAGCTTAGTTCCACTAGCGGGAGGCAGTGAGCAGTACTTC	CASSLVPLAGGSEQYF	TRBV7-8	TRBJ2-7	-	TRBD2
TGTGCCACAAATCTTGGGGGCAGCGGAAACAATCAGCCCCAGCATTTT	CATNLGGSGNNQPQHF	TRBV10-3	TRBJ1-5	-	-
TGTGCCAGCAGCAAGTACAGGGGCGAGCAGTACTTC	CASSKYRGEQYF	TRBV11-1	TRBJ2-7	-	TRBD1
TGTGCCAGCAGTTGGGGCAGTGTCCTTGAAAAACTGTTTTTT	CASSWGSVLEKLFF	TRBV28	TRBJ1-4	-	-
TGTGCCAGCAGTTTTGACAGTAGCACAGATACGCAGTATTTT	CASSFDSSTDTQYF	TRBV5-4	TRBJ2-3	-	-
TGTGCCAGCAGTAGTCAGGGGGCGAACTCTGGAAACACCATATATTTT	CASSSQGANSGNTIYF	TRBV2	TRBJ1-3	few	TRBD1
TGTGCCAGCAGCCCCCGCTACAGGGGATGGACTGAAGCTTTCTTT	CASSPRYRGWTEAFF	TRBV21-1	TRBJ1-1	-	-
TGCGCCAGCAGCCAAGGACAGGGTGAGGCCAACGTCCTGACTTTC	CASSQGQGEANVLTF	TRBV4-3	TRBJ2-6	few	TRBD1
TGTGCCAGCAGCTTGCCAGGGATTGGCGCCCCCCGTCAAGAGACCCAGTACTTC	CASSLPGIGAPRQETQYF	TRBV5-6	TRBJ2-5	-	-
TGCGCCAGCAGTCAATCTTGGGGAGAGCCCTTCGACGAGCAGTACTTC	CASSQSWGEPFDEQYF	TRBV23-1	TRBJ2-7	-	-
TGTGCCAGCAGCTTAGAGGGGGCGCTGAACACTGAAGCTTTCTTT	CASSLEGALNTEAFF	TRBV7-8	TRBJ1-1	-	TRBD1
TGTGCCAGCAGCTTGGCCGGGGGGGACCAGCCCCAGCATTTT	CASSLAGGDQPQHF	TRBV5-4	TRBJ1-5	-	-
TGTGCCAGCAGCAAAGAGGGGACAGGCCATAACTATGGCTACACCTTC	CASSKEGTGHNYGYTF	TRBV21-1	TRBJ1-2	-	-
TGTGCCAGCAGCTTAGCCGGACAGAATAATCAGCCCCAGCATTTT	CASSLAGQNNQPQHF	TRBV7-6	TRBJ1-5	-	-
TGTGCCAGCAGGGCAAACAGGGACAGTGGAAGGTCGTACTTC	CASRANRDSGRSYF	TRBV6-5	TRBJ2-7	-	TRBD1
TGTGCCAGCAGCTCGACCGGGACAGGGGGCGCGGGATTAGGGGAGACCCAGTACTTC	CASSSTGTGGAGLGETQYF	TRBV5-6	TRBJ2-5	-	TRBD1
TGTGCCAGTAGTCAACCGACAGGGACGGGAAACACCATATATTTT	CASSQPTGTGNTIYF	TRBV19	TRBJ1-3	-	TRBD1
TGTGCCAGCAGCCCTTGGGGCCGAGATGGTGGCTACACCTTC	CASSPWGRDGGYTF	TRBV9	TRBJ1-2	-	-
TGTGCCAGCAGTGTCCTGGGGGACAGCGAATACAATGAGCAGTTCTTC	CASSVLGDSEYNEQFF	TRBV25-1	TRBJ2-1	-	TRBD1
TGTGCCTCAGACAGGGGACCCCGGTCCTTCTTC	CASDRGPRSFF	TRBV30	TRBJ1-2	-	TRBD1
TGTGCCAGCAGTGGACAGGGCGATACGCAGTATTTT	CASSGQGDTQYF	TRBV2	TRBJ2-3	-	TRBD1
TGCGCCAGCAGCCCTGGGACTCTCGGCGAGCAGTACTTC	CASSPGTLGEQYF	TRBV4-1	TRBJ2-7	-	-
TGTGCCAGCAGCCAGGACGGGGTCTCCTACAATGAGCAGTTCTTC	CASSQDGVSYNEQFF	TRBV4-2	TRBJ2-1	-	-
TGTGCCAGCACCTTTGGCAGCGACTATGGCTACACCTTC	CASTFGSDYGYTF	TRBV2	TRBJ1-2	few	-
TGTGCCAGCAGTTACGGGGGGGTTGGCACTGAAGCTTTCTTT	CASSYGGVGTEAFF	TRBV6-5	TRBJ1-1	-	-
TGTGCCAGCTCACAATCCTCGGTAGGCGGGGGCAATGAGCAGTTCTTC	CASSQSSVGGGNEQFF	TRBV18	TRBJ2-1	-	TRBD2
TGTGCCAGCAGCCTCCAGGCCCACAGGGGCAATGAGCAGTTCTTC	CASSLQAHRGNEQFF	TRBV7-2	TRBJ2-1	-	TRBD1
TGCGCCAGCAGTCAGGGGGGTCAGGAAAACATTCAGTACTTC	CASSQGGQENIQYF	TRBV5-1	TRBJ2-4	-	-
TGTGCCAGCGGCGATAGACAACCTAGCACAGATACGCAGTATTTT	CASGDRQPSTDTQYF	TRBV7-9	TRBJ2-3	-	-
TGCAGCGTTGGCCGGAGTCTTGGGCAGGGTGGTCGCTATGGCTACACCTTC	CSVGRSLGQGGRYGYTF	TRBV29-1	TRBJ1-2	-	-
TGTGCCAGCTCACCACCGGGAGAATCCTACGAGCAGTACTTC	CASSPPGESYEQYF	TRBV18	TRBJ2-7	-	-
TGCGCCAGCAGCTTGGCCCGGGACAGGGGCAATGAGCAGTTCTTC	CASSLARDRGNEQFF	TRBV5-1	TRBJ2-1	-	TRBD1
TGTGCCAGCAGTTATCGGGGGAACACTGAAGCTTTCTTT	CASSYRGNTEAFF	TRBV6-5	TRBJ1-1	-	-
TGTGCCTGGAGAGGAGTCGGGGAGCTGTTTTTT	CAWRGVGELFF	TRBV30	TRBJ2-2	-	-
TGTGCCAGCAGCCAGGACAGGGACTCCGGCTACACCTTC	CASSQDRDSGYTF	TRBV4-2	TRBJ1-2	-	TRBD1
TGTGCCAGCAGCCCGGACAGGGGGAGCTACGAGCAGTACTTC	CASSPDRGSYEQYF	TRBV7-9	TRBJ2-7	-	TRBD1
TGCGCCAGCAGCGCAACAGGGGCCTATGGCTACACCTTC	CASSATGAYGYTF	TRBV5-1	TRBJ1-2	few	TRBD1
TGCGCCAGCAGCTTGGTAGCCGGCCCCGAGGAAGGCTACACCTTC	CASSLVAGPEEGYTF	TRBV5-1	TRBJ1-2	-	-
TGTGCCAGCAGCGTGAGTACAGGGGGCGCATATGGCTACACCTTC	CASSVSTGGAYGYTF	TRBV9	TRBJ1-2	-	TRBD1
TGTGCCAGCAGTTCACCGGGACAGGAGCACACCATATATTTT	CASSSPGQEHTIYF	TRBV6-6	TRBJ1-3	-	TRBD1
TGTGCCAGCAGCCAATTAGCAGGGGAATACTATGGCTACACCTTC	CASSQLAGEYYGYTF	TRBV16	TRBJ1-2	-	-
TGTGCCAGCAGCACCCGGGACAGCCTGAACACTGAAGCTTTCTTT	CASSTRDSLNTEAFF	TRBV7-6	TRBJ1-1	-	TRBD1
TGTGCCAGCAGCAGCCCCCGCAGGGGAAGCAATCAGCCCCAGCATTTT	CASSSPRRGSNQPQHF	TRBV6-6	TRBJ1-5	few	-
TGTGCCAGCAGCCCCCCGGGGACAGGATACTACGAGCAGTACTTC	CASSPPGTGYYEQYF	TRBV9	TRBJ2-7	once	TRBD1
TGTGCCAGCAGTGAGCACAGGACTACGAACACTGAAGCTTTCTTT	CASSEHRTTNTEAFF	TRBV25-1	TRBJ1-1	few	-
TGCGCCAGTTTTTTATCCAACTATGGCTACACCTTC	CASFLSNYGYTF	TRBV10-2	TRBJ1-2	few	-
TGTGCCAGTAGTATAAGTTTGGGGACAGCTTTATACGAGCAGTACTTC	CASSISLGTALYEQYF	TRBV19	TRBJ2-7	once	TRBD1